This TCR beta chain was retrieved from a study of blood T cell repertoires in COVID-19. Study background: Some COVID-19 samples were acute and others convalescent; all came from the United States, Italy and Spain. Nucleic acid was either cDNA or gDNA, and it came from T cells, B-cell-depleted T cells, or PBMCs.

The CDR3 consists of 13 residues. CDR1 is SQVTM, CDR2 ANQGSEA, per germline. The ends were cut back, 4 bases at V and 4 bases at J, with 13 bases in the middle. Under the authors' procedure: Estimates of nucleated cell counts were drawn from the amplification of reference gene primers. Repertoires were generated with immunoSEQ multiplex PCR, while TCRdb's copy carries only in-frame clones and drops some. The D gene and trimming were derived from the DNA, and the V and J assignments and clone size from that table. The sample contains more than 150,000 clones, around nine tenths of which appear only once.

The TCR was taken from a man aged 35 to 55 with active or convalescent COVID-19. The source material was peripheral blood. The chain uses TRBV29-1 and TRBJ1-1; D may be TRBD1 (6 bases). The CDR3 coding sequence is TGCAGCGTTGTCCAGGGGACGGGCACTGAAGCTTTCTTT. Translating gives CSVVQGTGTEAFF.